This is a list of T cell receptor beta chains from one sample in a study of siplizumab effects on memory and regulatory T cells. Sequenced by immunoSEQ multiplex PCR; TCRdb stores in-frame clones only, minus some. The sample lists 90,000 to 120,000 clones, 94% occurring once. Material for sequencing was Tregs sorted from blood. These receptors all stem from a human donor in good health. Each CDR3 is given with its conserved first and last residue. D genes are given only for firm matches. Size values are once, few and many counts, or a class for expanded clones, and some rows have none.

clone size,J gene,D gene,V gene,CDR3 DNA,CDR3 protein
.,TRBJ2-1,.,TRBV19,TGTGCCAGTAGTGCTAACAGGGGAACTGGCGGGAGTCCGTTCTTC,CASSANRGTGGSPFF
.,TRBJ2-2,TRBD2,TRBV19,TGTGCCAGTAATAGGCTAGCGGGAGGTATGACCGGGGAGCTGTTTTTT,CASNRLAGGMTGELFF
.,TRBJ1-3,TRBD1,TRBV7-9,TGTGCCAGCAGCCAACGGACAGGGACAGGAAACACCATATATTTT,CASSQRTGTGNTIYF
.,TRBJ2-7,TRBD1,TRBV6-9,TGTGCCAGCAGTTATTCCCAGGGGACAGGGCACGAGCAGTACTTC,CASSYSQGTGHEQYF
.,TRBJ2-3,.,TRBV14,TGTGCCAGCAGCCAAGGACGAAAACGCGGGACAGATACGCAGTATTTT,CASSQGRKRGTDTQYF
.,TRBJ2-7,TRBD1,TRBV18,TGTGCCAGCTCACCGTATACCGGGACAGGTTTCGCCGAGCAGTACTTC,CASSPYTGTGFAEQYF
.,TRBJ1-2,.,TRBV21-1,TGTGCCAGCAGCCCCGACAGGCCTTATGGCTACACCTTC,CASSPDRPYGYTF
.,TRBJ2-7,.,TRBV5-1,TGCGCCAGCAGCTTGTTCGGGGGAGAGTACGAGCAGTACTTC,CASSLFGGEYEQYF
.,TRBJ2-1,TRBD2,TRBV9,TGTGCCAGCAGCGAGACTAGCGGGATGTCGGATGAGCAGTTCTTC,CASSETSGMSDEQFF
.,TRBJ2-5,.,TRBV7-9,TGTGCCAGCAGCTTAAGGCCCCTAGCCAGGAGGGAAGAGACCCAGTACTTC,CASSLRPLARREETQYF
once,TRBJ2-3,.,TRBV4-2,TGTGCCAGCAGCCAAGAACGGGGGAATACGCAGTATTTT,CASSQERGNTQYF
.,TRBJ2-4,.,TRBV7-9,TGTGCCAGCAGCTCCCGACAGTTACTAGCCAAAAACATTCAGTACTTC,CASSSRQLLAKNIQYF
.,TRBJ2-7,.,TRBV27,TGTGCCAGCGCTAGACTGGGACTTAGGGAGCAGTACTTC,CASARLGLREQYF
.,TRBJ2-4,.,TRBV7-8,TGTGCCAGCAGCTTAGTTTCCGGGGGGCGAGTTCGTAATGCCAAAAACATTCAGTACTTC,CASSLVSGGRVRNAKNIQYF
.,TRBJ1-4,.,TRBV27,TGTGCCAGCAGCGTAAGACGAGCAACTAATGAAAAACTGTTTTTT,CASSVRRATNEKLFF
.,TRBJ2-3,TRBD2,TRBV9,TGTGCCAGCAGCGTAGTGGGACTAGCGGGTGATACGCAGTATTTT,CASSVVGLAGDTQYF
once,TRBJ2-2,.,TRBV7-8,TGTGCCAGCAGCTTAAGTCGAATAGCAAGGGAGCTGTTTTTT,CASSLSRIARELFF
few,TRBJ2-7,.,TRBV2,TGTGCCAGCAGTGTTAGGGGAACCTACGAGCAGTACTTC,CASSVRGTYEQYF
.,TRBJ1-5,.,TRBV28,TGTGCCAGCTCCCTTCGGAGGGGATTAAATCAGCCCCAGCATTTT,CASSLRRGLNQPQHF
.,TRBJ1-2,.,TRBV28,TGTGCCAGCAGCAGCTATGGCTACACCTTC,CASSSYGYTF
.,TRBJ1-2,.,TRBV19,TGTGCCAGTACTCAATCTCGGAGGGGACTGGGGCATGGCTACACCTTC,CASTQSRRGLGHGYTF
.,TRBJ2-7,.,TRBV6-1,TGTGCCAGCAGTGAAGCGCTTCTTTCGAGGGAGCAGTACTTC,CASSEALLSREQYF
.,TRBJ1-2,.,TRBV18,TGTGCCAGCTCCTCCTCGGCCGCTCGAACTTATGGCTACACCTTC,CASSSSAARTYGYTF
.,TRBJ1-3,TRBD1,TRBV5-1,TGCGCCAGCAGCTTGGGACAGGGCGTTGGAAACACCATATATTTT,CASSLGQGVGNTIYF
.,TRBJ2-3,.,TRBV19,TGTGCCAGTGGGATACGGCGACAGGTTGGAGCAGATACGCAGTATTTT,CASGIRRQVGADTQYF
.,TRBJ1-2,.,TRBV10-1,TGCGCCAGCAGTCCAGACAGAAACTATGGCTACACCTTC,CASSPDRNYGYTF
.,TRBJ2-2,.,TRBV27,TGTGCCAGCAGGCTACAGAGCGAAGCGAACACCGGGGAGCTGTTTTTT,CASRLQSEANTGELFF
.,TRBJ2-5,TRBD1,TRBV28,TGTGCCAGCAGTGTGCCGGGACAGGGGAAAGAGACCCAGTACTTC,CASSVPGQGKETQYF
.,TRBJ2-5,.,TRBV5-4,TGTGCCAGCAGCTTACTGCAGGGGACGCGCCAAGAGACCCAGTACTTC,CASSLLQGTRQETQYF